Below, one T cell receptor beta chain is given with its context. Antigen specificity is unknown. The ends were cut back, 3 bases at V and 5 bases at J, with 7 bases in the middle. Germline CDR1 SQVTM, CDR2 ANQGSEA. This CDR3 is 11 amino acids long. These data belong to a study of shared clonotypes between healthy human individuals. Points from the study as a whole: Researchers found naive subsets generally carried larger estimated richness than memory subsets. Naive CD4 clonotypes overlapped across several donors at about 5.3%.

CD8 cells regarded as naive lacked CD45RO, were positively chosen for CCR7, and omitted terminally differentiated effector memory CD45RA+ cells. Some clones are missing from TCRdb's copy, which holds only in-frame ones; the method was immunoSEQ multiplex PCR. Seen here are 700,000 to 950,000 clones, about 96% observed once, and the top ten hold about 0.25%. The V gene is TRBV29-1, the J gene TRBJ2-5; D remains ambiguous. The receptor's source is a man in his thirties or forties in good health. Material: naive CD8+ T cells sorted from blood. CDR3 loop: CSVDRWETQYF. The CDR3 DNA follows: TGCAGCGTTGATCGGTGGGAGACCCAGTACTTC.